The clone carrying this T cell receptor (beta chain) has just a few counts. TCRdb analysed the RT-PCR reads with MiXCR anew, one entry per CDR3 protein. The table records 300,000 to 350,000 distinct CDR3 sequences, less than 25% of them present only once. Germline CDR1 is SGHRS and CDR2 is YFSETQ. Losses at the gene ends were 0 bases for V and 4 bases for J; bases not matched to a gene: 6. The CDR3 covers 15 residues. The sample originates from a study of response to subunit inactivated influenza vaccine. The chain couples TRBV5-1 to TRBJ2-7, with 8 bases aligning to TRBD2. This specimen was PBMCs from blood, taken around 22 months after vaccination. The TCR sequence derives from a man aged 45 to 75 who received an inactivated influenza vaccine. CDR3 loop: CASSLAGRGVYEQYF. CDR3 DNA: TGCGCCAGCAGCTTGGCCGGGAGGGGAGTATACGAGCAGTACTTC.